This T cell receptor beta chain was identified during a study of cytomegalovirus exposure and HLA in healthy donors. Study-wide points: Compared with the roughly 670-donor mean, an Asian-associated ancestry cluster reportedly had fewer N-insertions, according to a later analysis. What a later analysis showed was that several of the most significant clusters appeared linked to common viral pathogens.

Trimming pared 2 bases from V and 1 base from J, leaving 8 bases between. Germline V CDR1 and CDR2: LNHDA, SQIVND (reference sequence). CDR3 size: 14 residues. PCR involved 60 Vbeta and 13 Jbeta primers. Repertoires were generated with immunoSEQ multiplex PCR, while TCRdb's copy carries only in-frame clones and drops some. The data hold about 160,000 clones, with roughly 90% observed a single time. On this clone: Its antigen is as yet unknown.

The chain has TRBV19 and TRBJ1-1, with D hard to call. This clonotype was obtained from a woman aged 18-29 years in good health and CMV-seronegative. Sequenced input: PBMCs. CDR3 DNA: TGTGCCAGTAGTATAACGGCAGGGAACACTGAAGCTTTCTTT. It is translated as CASSITAGNTEAFF.